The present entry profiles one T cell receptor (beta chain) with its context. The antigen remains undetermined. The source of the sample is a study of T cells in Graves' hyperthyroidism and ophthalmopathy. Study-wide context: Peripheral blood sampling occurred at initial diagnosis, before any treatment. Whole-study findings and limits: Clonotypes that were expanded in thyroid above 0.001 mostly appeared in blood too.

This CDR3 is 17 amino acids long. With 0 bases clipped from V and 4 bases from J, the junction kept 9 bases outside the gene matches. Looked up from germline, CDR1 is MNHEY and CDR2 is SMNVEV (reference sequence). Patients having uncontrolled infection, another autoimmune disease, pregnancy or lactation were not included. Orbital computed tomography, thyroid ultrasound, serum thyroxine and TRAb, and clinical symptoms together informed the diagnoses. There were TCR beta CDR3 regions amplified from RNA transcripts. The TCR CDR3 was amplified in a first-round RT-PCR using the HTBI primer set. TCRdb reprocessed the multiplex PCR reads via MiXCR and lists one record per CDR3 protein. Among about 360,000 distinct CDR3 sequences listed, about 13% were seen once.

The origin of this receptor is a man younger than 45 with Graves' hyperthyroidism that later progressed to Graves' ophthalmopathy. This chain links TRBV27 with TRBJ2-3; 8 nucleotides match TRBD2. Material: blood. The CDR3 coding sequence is TGTGCCAGCAGTTTATCGACTACAGCGGGGGTGGCAGATACGCAGTATTTT. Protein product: CASSLSTTAGVADTQYF.